One sample yielded the 5 T cell receptor beta chains listed below, sequenced in a study of blood T cell repertoires in COVID-19. Libraries were prepared by immunoSEQ multiplex PCR; TCRdb keeps only in-frame clonotypes and omits some of them. The sample consists of 130,000 or so clones, roughly 86% of them appearing once. The material sequenced was peripheral blood. The receptor source for this set is a woman aged 55-75 years with acute or convalescent COVID-19.

CDR3 sequence (DNA): TGTGCCAGCTCACCACCGCGGGGGACAGGGAGAAACACTGAAGCTTTCTTT. Translation gives CASSPPRGTGRNTEAFF. V usage is TRBV18 and J usage is TRBJ1-1, with 9 nucleotides matching TRBD1. J lost 2 bases, V lost 0 bases, and 7 bases had no gene match. This CDR3 has 17 amino acids. The germline CDR1 and CDR2 sequences are KGHSH and LQKENI.

J is TRBJ1-2 and V is TRBV5-1; 11 positions agree with TRBD1. The CDR3 covers 15 residues. The V and J ends lost 3 bases and 7 bases, in that order; junction bases with no gene match: 8. The germline V gene encodes CDR1 SGHRS and CDR2 YFSETQ. The CDR3 loop is CASSSTDRGRGGYTF. CDR3 coding DNA: TGCGCCAGCAGCTCGACGGACAGGGGGCGGGGTGGCTACACCTTC.

The rearrangement uses TRBV5-1 and TRBJ1-2, with D maybe TRBD1 (6 bases). CDR3 length: 14 residues. Germline V CDR1 and CDR2: SGHRS, YFSETQ. Trimming removed 0 bases from V and 5 bases from J, with 11 bases in between. This CDR3 reads CASSLEQGRYGYTF. The CDR3 DNA reads as TGCGCCAGCAGCTTGGAACAGGGAAGATATGGCTACACCTTC. Combining the CDR3 with reference TRBV5-1 and TRBJ1-2 gives the whole variable domain KAGVTQTPRYLIKTRGQQVTLSCSPISGHRSVSWYQQTPGQGLQFLFEYFSETQRNKGNFPGRFSGRQFSNSRSEMNVSTLELGDSALYLCASSLEQGRYGYTFGSGTRLTVV.

The chain employs TRBV6-2 or TRBV6-3 and TRBJ1-1, with 7 nucleotides matching TRBD1. The junction had 4 bases not matched to a gene; V was cut back by 2 bases and J by 1 base. CDR3 length: 15 amino acids. Germline V CDR1 and CDR2: MNHEY, SVGEGT. DNA for the CDR3: TGTGCCAGCAGTTACCCGCGGACAGGGAACACTGAAGCTTTCTTT. Translated: CASSYPRTGNTEAFF.

The chain recombines TRBV3-1 (or the pseudogene TRBV3-2) with TRBJ2-3; a possible D gene is TRBD1 (5 bases). The CDR3 has 14 amino acids. V lost 5 bases and J 0 bases, leaving 9 bases between the germline ends. CDR1 and CDR2 from the germline V gene are LGHDT and YNNKEL (reference sequence). The CDR3 reads CASSSYRSTDTQYF. The CDR3 nucleotides read TGTGCCAGCAGCTCCTACAGGAGCACAGATACGCAGTATTTT.